This TCR beta chain was profiled in a study of shared clonotypes between healthy human individuals. Clones were read by immunoSEQ multiplex PCR, and TCRdb kept only the in-frame ones, dropping some. The sample holds 1.5 million to 2.5 million clones; about 95% are singletons and the top ten take approximately 1.2%. Naive CD8 cells were CD45RO-negative, positively selected for CCR7, excluding terminally differentiated effector memory CD45RA+ cells. The CDR3 spans 14 residues. Germline trimming cut 5 bases from V and 1 base from J; bases unmatched to any gene: 4. Germline V CDR1 and CDR2: WSHSY, SAAADI.

The sample taken for sequencing was naive CD8+ T cells sorted from blood. V and J are TRBV10-2 and TRBJ2-7, with 8 bases identical to TRBD1. This clonotype originated in a man between 18 and 35 years old in good health. The CDR3 coding sequence is TGCGCCAGCAGTTCGGACAGGGTGTCCTACGAGCAGTACTTC. Translating it yields CASSSDRVSYEQYF.